This T cell receptor (beta chain) was sequenced for a study of CD8 T cells in Susac syndrome. General observations from the study: As acknowledged by the study, its TCR sequencing and HLA analysis included a relatively small number of individuals.

The CDR3 is 12 residues long. V dropped 8 bases and J dropped 10 bases, with 15 bases sitting between them. The sequenced target, TCR beta, came from blood CD8+ and CD4+ T cells. About this clonotype: Its target is not known.

Roughly 0.45 to 1 ug RNA was reverse transcribed with random hexamers. The immunoSEQ assay covered 54 Vbeta and 13 Jbeta segments for CDR3. TCRdb re-called the immunoSEQ multiplex PCR reads through MiXCR, storing one row per CDR3 protein. The table shows approximately 180,000 distinct CDR3 sequences, with approximately 95% occurring only once. The rearrangement joins TRBV23-1 to TRBJ2-1; D might be TRBD1 (6 bases). TRBV23-1 falls under the ORF class, with uncertain function. The receptor was isolated from a human donor with multiple sclerosis. Sequencing was performed on CD4+ T cells from PBMCs. CDR3 amino acids: CASSSTGTEQFF. As DNA, the CDR3 is TGCGCCAGCTCATCAACCGGGACAGAGCAGTTCTTC.